The T cell receptor beta chain described here comes from a study of blood T cells in healthy people across ages. General observations from the study: A strong correlation was seen between TCR beta diversity and naive T cell percentage.

The length of the CDR3 is 15 residues. In germline, CDR1 is KGHSH, CDR2 LQKENI. J lost 8 bases, V lost 2 bases, and 7 bases had no gene match. A second 7 to 11 cycle PCR used barcoded and J-beta primers. Every cDNA molecule bore a tag from a template-switch adaptor containing 12 random nucleotides. Via MiXCR, TCRdb re-called the 5' RACE reads, giving one row per CDR3 protein. The sample holds around 1.5 million distinct CDR3 sequences, approximately 59% seen once. As to this clonotype: The antigen remains unidentified.

This receptor was taken from a man aged 18 to 29 in good health. The material sequenced was blood. The chain combines TRBV18 with TRBJ1-4, with TRBD1 matching 8 bases. CDR3 sequence reads: CASSPGQGSFEKLFF. CDR3 coding DNA: TGTGCCAGCTCACCAGGACAGGGATCATTCGAAAAACTGTTTTTT. Full variable domain (outside the CDR3, taken from reference TRBV18 and TRBJ1-4): NAGVMQNPRHLVRRRGQEARLRCSPMKGHSHVYWYRQLPEEGLKFMVYLQKENIIDESGMPKERFSAEFPKEGPSILRIQQVVRGDSAAYFCASSPGQGSFEKLFFGSGTQLSVL.